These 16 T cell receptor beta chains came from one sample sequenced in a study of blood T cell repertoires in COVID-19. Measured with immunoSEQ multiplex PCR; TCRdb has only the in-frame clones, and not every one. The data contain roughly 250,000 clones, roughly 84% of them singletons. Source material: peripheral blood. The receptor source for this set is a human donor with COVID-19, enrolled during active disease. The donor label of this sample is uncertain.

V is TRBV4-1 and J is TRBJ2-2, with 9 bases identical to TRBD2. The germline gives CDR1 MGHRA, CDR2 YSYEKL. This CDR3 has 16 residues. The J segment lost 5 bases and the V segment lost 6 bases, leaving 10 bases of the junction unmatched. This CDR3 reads CASRRGRARSTGELFF. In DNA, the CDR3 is TGCGCCAGCAGGCGCGGGAGGGCCCGGTCGACCGGGGAGCTGTTTTTT.

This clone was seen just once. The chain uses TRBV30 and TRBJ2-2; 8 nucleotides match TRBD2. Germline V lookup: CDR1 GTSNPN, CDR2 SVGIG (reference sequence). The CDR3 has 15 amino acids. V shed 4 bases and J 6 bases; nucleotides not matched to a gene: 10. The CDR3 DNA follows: TGTGCCTGGAAACGGGGGGGTGCTCCCTCCGGGGAGCTGTTTTTT. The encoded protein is CAWKRGGAPSGELFF.

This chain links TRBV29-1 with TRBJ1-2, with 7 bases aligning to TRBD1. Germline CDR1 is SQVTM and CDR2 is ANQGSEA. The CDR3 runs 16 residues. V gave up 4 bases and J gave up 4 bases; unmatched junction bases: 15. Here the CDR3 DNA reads TGCAGCGTTGCCTCATCAAAAACCGGGACAGTCTATGGCTACACCTTC. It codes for CSVASSKTGTVYGYTF.

CDR3 protein: CASSGQTSGRSYEQYF. Written as DNA, the CDR3 is TGTGCCAGCTCAGGTCAGACTAGCGGGAGGTCCTACGAGCAGTACTTC. The rearrangement links TRBV4-2 to TRBJ2-7; 13 nucleotides agree with TRBD2. The trim removed 8 bases at V and 1 base at J, leaving 8 bases unmatched. The germline gives CDR1 LGHNA, CDR2 YNFKEQ. The CDR3 contains 16 residues.

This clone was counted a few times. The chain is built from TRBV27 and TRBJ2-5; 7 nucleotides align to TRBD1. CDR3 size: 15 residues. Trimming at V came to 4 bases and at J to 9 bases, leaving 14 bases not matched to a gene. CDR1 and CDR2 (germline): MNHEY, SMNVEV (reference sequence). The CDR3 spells CASSWGRGQVEAQYF. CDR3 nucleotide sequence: TGTGCCAGCAGTTGGGGGCGAGGACAGGTCGAGGCCCAGTACTTC.

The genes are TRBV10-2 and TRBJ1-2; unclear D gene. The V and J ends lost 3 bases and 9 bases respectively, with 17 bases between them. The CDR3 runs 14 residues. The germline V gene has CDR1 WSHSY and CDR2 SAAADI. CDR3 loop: CASSDRPSRSSYTF. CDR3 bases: TGCGCCAGCAGTGACAGGCCGAGTCGGTCTAGCTACACCTTC.

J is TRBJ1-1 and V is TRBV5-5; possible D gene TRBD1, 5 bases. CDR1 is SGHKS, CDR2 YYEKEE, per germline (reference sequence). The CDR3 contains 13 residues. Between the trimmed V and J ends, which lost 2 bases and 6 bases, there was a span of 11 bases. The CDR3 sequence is CASSFPGMPEAFF. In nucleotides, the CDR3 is TGTGCCAGCAGCTTTCCAGGGATGCCTGAAGCTTTCTTT.

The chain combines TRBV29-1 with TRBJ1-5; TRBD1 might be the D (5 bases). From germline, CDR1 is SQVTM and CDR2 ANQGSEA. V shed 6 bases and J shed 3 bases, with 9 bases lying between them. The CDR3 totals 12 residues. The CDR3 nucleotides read TGCAGCGTGGGGCAGGACAATCAGCCCCAGCATTTT. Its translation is CSVGQDNQPQHF.

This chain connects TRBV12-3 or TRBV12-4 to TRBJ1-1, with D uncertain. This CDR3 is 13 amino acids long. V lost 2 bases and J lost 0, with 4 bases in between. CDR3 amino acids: CASSLYLNTEAFF. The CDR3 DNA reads TGTGCCAGCAGTTTATATTTGAACACTGAAGCTTTCTTT.

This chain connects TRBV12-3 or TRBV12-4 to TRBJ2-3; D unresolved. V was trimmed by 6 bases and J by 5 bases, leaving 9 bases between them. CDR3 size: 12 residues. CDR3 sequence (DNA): TGTGCCAGCAGCCAGGCTGGAGATACGCAGTATTTT. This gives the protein CASSQAGDTQYF.

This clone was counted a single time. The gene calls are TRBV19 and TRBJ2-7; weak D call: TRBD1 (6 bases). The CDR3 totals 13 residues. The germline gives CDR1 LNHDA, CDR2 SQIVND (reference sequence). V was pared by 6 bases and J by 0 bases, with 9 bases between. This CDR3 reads CASRGTNSYEQYF. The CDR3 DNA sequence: TGTGCCAGTAGGGGGACAAACTCCTACGAGCAGTACTTC.

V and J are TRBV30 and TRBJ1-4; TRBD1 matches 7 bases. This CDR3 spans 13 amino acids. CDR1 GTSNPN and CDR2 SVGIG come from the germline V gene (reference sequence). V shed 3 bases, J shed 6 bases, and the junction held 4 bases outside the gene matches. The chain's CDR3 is CAWRDTGDEKLFF. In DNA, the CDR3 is TGTGCCTGGAGGGATACAGGGGATGAAAAACTGTTTTTT.

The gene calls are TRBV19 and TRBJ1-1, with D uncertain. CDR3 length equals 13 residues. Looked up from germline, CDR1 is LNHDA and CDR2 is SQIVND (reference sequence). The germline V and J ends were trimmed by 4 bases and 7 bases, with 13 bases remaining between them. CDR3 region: CASSTEPRVEAFF. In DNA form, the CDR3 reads TGTGCCAGTAGTACAGAACCGCGAGTTGAAGCTTTCTTT.

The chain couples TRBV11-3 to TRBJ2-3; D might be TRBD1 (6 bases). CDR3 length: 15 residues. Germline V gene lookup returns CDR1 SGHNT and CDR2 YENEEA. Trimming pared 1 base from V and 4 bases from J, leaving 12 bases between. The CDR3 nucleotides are TGTGCCAGCAGCTTAGGGACAGCTATCTCAGATACGCAGTATTTT. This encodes CASSLGTAISDTQYF.

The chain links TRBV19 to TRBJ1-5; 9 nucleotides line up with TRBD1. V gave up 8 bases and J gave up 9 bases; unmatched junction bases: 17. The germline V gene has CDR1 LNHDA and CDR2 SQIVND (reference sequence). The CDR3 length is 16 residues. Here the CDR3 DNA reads TGTGCCAGTGGACGGACAGGGGCAGACAGATTGGGGCCCCAGCATTTT. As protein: CASGRTGADRLGPQHF.

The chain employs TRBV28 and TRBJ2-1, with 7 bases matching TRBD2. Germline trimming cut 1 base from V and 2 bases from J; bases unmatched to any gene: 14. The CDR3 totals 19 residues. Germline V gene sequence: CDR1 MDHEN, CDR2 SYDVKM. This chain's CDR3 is CASSLLKREVWGAYNEQFF. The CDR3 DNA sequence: TGTGCCAGCAGTTTATTAAAACGGGAGGTTTGGGGGGCCTACAATGAGCAGTTCTTC.